This is a list of T cell receptor beta chains from one sample in a study of response to subunit inactivated influenza vaccine. In TCRdb, the RT-PCR reads were re-called with MiXCR into one record per CDR3 protein. The data hold around 470,000 distinct CDR3 sequences, with 6% to 9% observed a single time. The material sequenced was PBMCs from blood, taken less than 30 months after vaccination. The receptor set was obtained from a man in his fifties or sixties who received an inactivated influenza vaccine. Both conserved end residues are part of each CDR3. Clone size is stated in some rows and not others, as once, few, many or a class when expanded.

abundance	v_gene	j_gene	CDR3aa
few	TRBV6-2/TRBV6-3	TRBJ2-7	CASSYPPRTGRASLYF
many	TRBV28	TRBJ2-2	CASLSGRATGELFF
many	TRBV6-2/TRBV6-3	TRBJ1-1	CASSHRNTGALTEAFF
few	TRBV7-2	TRBJ2-1	CASSPRYRAIDNEQFF
many	TRBV20-1	TRBJ1-2	CSARESGRGRIRRDNYGYTF
.	TRBV28	TRBJ2-7	CASSRRSGSHEQYF
few	TRBV11-2	TRBJ2-7	CASSPQAGLTGRGSYEQYF
many	TRBV6-1	TRBJ2-1	CASGMQGATLDNEQFF
.	TRBV2	TRBJ1-2	CASSGTGRGYTF
few	TRBV7-6	TRBJ2-7	CASSFSPTSGVMGYEQYF
.	TRBV7-9	TRBJ2-1	CASSLAVFNEQFF
many	TRBV2	TRBJ2-1	CASSARRGDEQFF
few	TRBV15	TRBJ2-5	CATRHSQETQYF
few	TRBV27	TRBJ2-1	CASHRTSGGGNEQFF
few	TRBV5-1	TRBJ2-1	CASSGANRDNEQFF
.	TRBV6-5	TRBJ1-6	CASSYAEGQGTPWDSPLHF
few	TRBV24-1	TRBJ2-6	CATSSAGGANVLTF
few	TRBV20-1	TRBJ2-7	CSAFGQGIYEQYF
many	TRBV7-2	TRBJ1-5	CASSLVGSNQPQHF
many	TRBV2	TRBJ2-7	CASSDPGQVHSYEQYF
many	TRBV30	TRBJ2-7	CAWSVLQGGYEQYF
.	TRBV5-4	TRBJ2-3	CASSFSGGQRDTQYF
many	TRBV7-2	TRBJ2-1	CASRRLAGIFNEQFF
many	TRBV7-6	TRBJ2-2	CASSLPLGGRANTGELFF
.	TRBV6-2/TRBV6-3	TRBJ2-2	CASSYPRGAQYTGELFF
.	TRBV29-1	TRBJ2-1	CSVGWGVGEQFF
many	TRBV20-1	TRBJ2-7	CSAPAHGQGYEQYF
many	TRBV25-1	TRBJ2-7	CASSQVGRYSYEQYF
many	TRBV12-3/TRBV12-4	TRBJ1-3	CASSLRDRAFGNTIYF
few	TRBV20-1	TRBJ1-2	CSARVLLAGNYGYTF
many	TRBV29-1	TRBJ2-5	CSVAETRKETQYF
few	TRBV4-2	TRBJ1-2	CASSQELRVSNYGYTF
.	TRBV12-3/TRBV12-4	TRBJ2-7	CASSLFRVNEQYF
few	TRBV18	TRBJ2-2	CASSTGLPNTGELFF
few	TRBV19	TRBJ2-2	CASSNFQGSTGELFF
few	TRBV2	TRBJ1-5	CASSGGRSNNQPQHF
few	TRBV28	TRBJ1-3	CASSLASFAGRGPSGNTIYF
few	TRBV7-3	TRBJ2-3	CASSLRGPADTQYF
few	TRBV19	TRBJ2-3	CASTRASGYTDTQYF
.	TRBV5-1	TRBJ2-5	CASSLTLRGGKETQYF
few	TRBV12-3/TRBV12-4	TRBJ1-2	CASSLSYGYTF
.	TRBV6-2/TRBV6-3	TRBJ2-1	CASRRQGWEQFF
.	TRBV15	TRBJ2-2	CATSRAGQGNTGELFF
.	TRBV3-1	TRBJ2-1	CASSHSPNRDRVNEQFF
many	TRBV5-1	TRBJ2-5	CASSQRPEGGQETQYF
.	TRBV7-9	TRBJ2-2	CASSLGTTVNTGELFF
.	TRBV7-9	TRBJ2-3	CASSKWGSGPDTQYF
few	TRBV6-2/TRBV6-3	TRBJ1-1	CASRDVGVNTEAFF
.	TRBV3-1	TRBJ2-5	CASSQDSEGPETQYF
few	TRBV12-3/TRBV12-4	TRBJ2-5	CASSSSGGHETQYF
few	TRBV30	TRBJ2-7	CAWNFEGAYEQYF
many	TRBV10-3	TRBJ2-3	CAISAASGSRPAYF
.	TRBV12-3/TRBV12-4	TRBJ1-6	CASNLHTNSPLHF